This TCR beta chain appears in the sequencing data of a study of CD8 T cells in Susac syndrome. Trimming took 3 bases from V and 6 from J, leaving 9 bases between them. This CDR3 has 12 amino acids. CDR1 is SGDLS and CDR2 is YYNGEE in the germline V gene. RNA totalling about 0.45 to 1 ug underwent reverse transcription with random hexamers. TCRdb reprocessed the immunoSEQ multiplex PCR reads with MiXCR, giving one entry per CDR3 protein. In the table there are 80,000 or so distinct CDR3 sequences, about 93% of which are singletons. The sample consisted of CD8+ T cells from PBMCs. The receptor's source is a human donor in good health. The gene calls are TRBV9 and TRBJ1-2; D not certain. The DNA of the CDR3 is TGTGCCAGCAGCGGCCAGTCCGATGGCTACACCTTC. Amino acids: CASSGQSDGYTF.